The clone carrying this TCR beta chain was seen ten or more times. Its specificity is not known. Whole blood was used without fractionation, so all unsorted peripheral T cells were included. Donors were HIV-infected adults who had not yet started antiretroviral therapy but were about to begin. cDNA was made from approximately 500 ng RNA using alpha and beta constant primers. Each of the alpha and beta chains got its own library through chain-specific third strand synthesis with indices. Each cDNA molecule was barcoded, and a single primer pair amplified each chain. TCRdb independently ran MiXCR on the 5' RACE reads; one entry per CDR3 protein. The repertoire holds approximately 12,000 distinct CDR3 sequences, with around 9.3% as singletons. This sample is drawn from a study of HIV-infected patients and healthy controls. Study-wide results and caveats: In healthy controls, MAIT alpha CDR3s were common; in HIV+ repertoires, severely depleted.

The trim removed 5 bases at V and 4 bases at J, leaving 3 bases unmatched. CDR3 length: 14 residues. The sample was blood, taken before antiretroviral therapy. This clonotype was obtained from an adult with HIV infection. The donor label of this sample is uncertain. J is TRBJ1-1 and V is TRBV12-3 or TRBV12-4, with TRBD1 matching over 11 bases. CDR3 in amino acids: CASSTGQGATEAFF. In DNA, the CDR3 is TGTGCCAGCAGTACCGGACAGGGGGCCACTGAAGCTTTCTTT.